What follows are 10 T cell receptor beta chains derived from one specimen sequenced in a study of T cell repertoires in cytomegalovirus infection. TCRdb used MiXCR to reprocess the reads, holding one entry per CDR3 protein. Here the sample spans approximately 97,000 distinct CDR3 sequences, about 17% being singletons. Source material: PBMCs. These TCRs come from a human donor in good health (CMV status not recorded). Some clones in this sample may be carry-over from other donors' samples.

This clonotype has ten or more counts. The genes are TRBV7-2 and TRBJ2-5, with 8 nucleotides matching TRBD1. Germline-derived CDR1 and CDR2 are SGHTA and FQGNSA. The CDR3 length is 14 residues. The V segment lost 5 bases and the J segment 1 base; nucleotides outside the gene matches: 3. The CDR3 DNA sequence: TGTGCCAGCAGCCCGACAGGGGTCCAAGAGACCCAGTACTTC. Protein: CASSPTGVQETQYF. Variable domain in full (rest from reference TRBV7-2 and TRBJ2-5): GAGVSQSPSNKVTEKGKDVELRCDPISGHTALYWYRQSLGQGLEFLIYFQGNSAPDKSGLPSDRFSAERTGGSVSTLTIQRTQQEDSAVYLCASSPTGVQETQYFGPGTRLLVL.

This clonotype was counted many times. CDR3 in DNA: TGTGCCAGCAGGCCCCTAGCGGCTTCCTACAATGAGCAGTTCTTC. Residues: CASRPLAASYNEQFF. The J gene is TRBJ2-1, the V gene TRBV12-3 or TRBV12-4; TRBD2 aligns across 7 bases. The junction had 6 bases not matched to a gene; V was cut back by 6 bases and J by 1 base. The CDR3 is made up of 15 amino acids.

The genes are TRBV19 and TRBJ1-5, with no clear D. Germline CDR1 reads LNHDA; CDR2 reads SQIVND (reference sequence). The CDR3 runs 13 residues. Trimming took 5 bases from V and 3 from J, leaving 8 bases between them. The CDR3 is CASSREFNQPQHF. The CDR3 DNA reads TGTGCCAGTAGTCGGGAGTTCAATCAGCCCCAGCATTTT.

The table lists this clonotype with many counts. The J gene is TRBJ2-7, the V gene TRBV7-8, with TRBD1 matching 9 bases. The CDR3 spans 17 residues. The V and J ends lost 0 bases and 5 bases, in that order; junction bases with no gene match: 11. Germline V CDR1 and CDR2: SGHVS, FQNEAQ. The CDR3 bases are TGTGCCAGCAGCTTAGCCCTCCCGGGACAGGGAAAGAACGAGCAGTACTTC. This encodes CASSLALPGQGKNEQYF.

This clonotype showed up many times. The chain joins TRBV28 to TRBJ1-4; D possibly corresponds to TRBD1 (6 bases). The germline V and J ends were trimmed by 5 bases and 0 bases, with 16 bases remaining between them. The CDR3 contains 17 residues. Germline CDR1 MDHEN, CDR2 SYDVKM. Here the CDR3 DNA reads TGTGCCAGCAGTCGACTGGACAGTAGCGCAACTAATGAAAAACTGTTTTTT. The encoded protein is CASSRLDSSATNEKLFF.

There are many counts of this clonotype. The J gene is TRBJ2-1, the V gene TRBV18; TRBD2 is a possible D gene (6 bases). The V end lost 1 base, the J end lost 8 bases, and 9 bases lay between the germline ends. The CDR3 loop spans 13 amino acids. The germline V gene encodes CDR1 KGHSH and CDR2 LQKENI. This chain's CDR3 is CASSPLRGDEQFF. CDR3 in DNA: TGTGCCAGCTCACCACTGCGGGGAGATGAGCAGTTCTTC.

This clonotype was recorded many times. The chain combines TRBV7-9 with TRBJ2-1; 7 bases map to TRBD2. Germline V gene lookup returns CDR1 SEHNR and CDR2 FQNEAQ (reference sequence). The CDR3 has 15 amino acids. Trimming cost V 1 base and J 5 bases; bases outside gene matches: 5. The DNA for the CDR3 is TGTGCCAGCAGCTTAGGCTGGCGGGGGAACAATGAGCAGTTCTTC. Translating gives CASSLGWRGNNEQFF.

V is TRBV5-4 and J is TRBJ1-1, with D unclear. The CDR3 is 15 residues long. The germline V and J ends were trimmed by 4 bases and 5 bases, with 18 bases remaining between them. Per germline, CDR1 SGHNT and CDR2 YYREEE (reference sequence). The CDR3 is CASSPQALRRTEAFF. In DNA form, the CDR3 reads TGTGCCAGCAGCCCCCAGGCCCTCAGGAGAACTGAAGCTTTCTTT.

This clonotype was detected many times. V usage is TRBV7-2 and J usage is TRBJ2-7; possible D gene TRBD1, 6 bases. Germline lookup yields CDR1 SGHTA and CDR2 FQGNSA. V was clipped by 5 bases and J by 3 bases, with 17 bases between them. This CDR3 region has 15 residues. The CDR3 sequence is CASSLGHRAHYEQYF. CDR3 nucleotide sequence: TGTGCCAGCAGCCTAGGGCACAGGGCACACTACGAGCAGTACTTC.

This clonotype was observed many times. Written as DNA, the CDR3 is TGTGCCAGCAGTTACGTGCGGGTCTCCTACAATGAGCAGTTCTTC. Translating it yields CASSYVRVSYNEQFF. The J gene is TRBJ2-1, the V gene TRBV6-2 or TRBV6-3, with a weak D call TRBD2 (5 bases). The CDR3 is 15 amino acids. Trimming shortened V by 2 bases and J by 0 bases, and 8 bases separated the two germline ends. Germline CDR1 and CDR2: MNHEY and SVGEGT.